This T cell receptor (beta chain) comes out of a study of blood T cell repertoires in COVID-19. Overall study: T cells, B-cell-depleted T cells, or PBMCs provided the cDNA or gDNA that served as material.

With V trimmed by 2 bases and J by 0 bases, 1 base remained unmatched. CDR1 MNHEY and CDR2 SVGEGT come from the germline V gene. The CDR3 loop spans 15 amino acids. Using immunoSEQ multiplex PCR, the repertoire was profiled, and TCRdb retains in-frame clones only, with some absent. The sample has about 120,000 clones; approximately 80% are singletons. This clone turned up a few times. This clonotype was obtained from a man between 70 and 80 years old with active or convalescent COVID-19. The chain uses TRBV6-2 or TRBV6-3 and TRBJ2-5, with 9 bases matching TRBD2. Sequencing was done on a sample of peripheral blood. For the CDR3, the DNA is TGTGCCAGCAGTTACGCTAGCGGGGACCAAGAGACCCAGTACTTC. It yields the protein CASSYASGDQETQYF.